Each of the 19 T cell receptor beta chains below was sequenced from the same sample in a study of tumor-infiltrating lymphocytes in primary liver carcinoma. TCR beta cDNA was made from 400 to 600 ng total RNA with a constant-region primer. The TCR beta library was amplified through three nested multiplex PCR rounds in a modified ARM-PCR procedure. TRBV1-TRBV30 forward primers and a C-beta reverse primer were used in the first two PCR rounds, which each ran for around 10 cycles. TCRdb reprocessed the multiplex PCR reads via MiXCR and lists one record per CDR3 protein. The table has fewer than 50,000 distinct CDR3 sequences, 75% seen once. From unsorted bulk tissue weighing about 18-30 mg, DNA and RNA were co-extracted. The specimen sequenced was tumor-adjacent normal liver tissue. The receptors originated from a woman younger than 45 with primary liver carcinoma and hepatitis B virus infection.

Note on this clonotype: A read error may account for a junction end that differs from germline. The genes are TRBV4-3 and TRBJ2-1; D ambiguous. This CDR3 comprises 17 residues. From germline, CDR1 is LGHNA and CDR2 YSLEER. The CDR3 here is CASSQDPSVRSMAEQFF. CDR3 coding DNA: TGCGCCAGCAGCCAGGATCCAAGTGTCCGATCGATGGCGGAGCAATTCTTC.

This clonotype was seen many times. The rearrangement links TRBV28 to TRBJ2-6; D might be TRBD1 or TRBD2, each matching 5 bases. The CDR3 totals 16 residues. With 6 bases removed from V and 5 bases from J, the gap between germline ends came to 17 bases. The germline CDR1 and CDR2 sequences are MDHEN and SYDVKM. CDR3 nucleotides: TGTGCCAGCAGAGGGTTGGGGACCCCGTGGGCCAACGTCCTGACTTTC. It encodes CASRGLGTPWANVLTF.

The chain is built from TRBV6-2 or TRBV6-3 and TRBJ2-2, with 8 positions matching TRBD2. CDR1 MNHEY and CDR2 SVGEGT come from the germline V gene. CDR3 size: 15 residues. CDR3 in DNA: TGTGTCAACAGGACGGGACTAGGGGCCACCGGGGAGCTGTTTTTT. It translates to CVNRTGLGATGELFF.

Comment on this clonotype: Germline is not matched at one junction end, which may reflect a read error. The gene calls are TRBV11-2 and TRBJ2-3; no definite D call. This CDR3 is 14 amino acids long. Germline CDR1 is SGHAT and CDR2 is FQNNGV. CDR3 coding DNA: TGTGCCAGCAGCTTACCAGTGGGCGCAGATGCGCAGTATTTT. Its protein product is CASSLPVGADAQYF.

Worth noting for this clonotype: It may be a read error: a sequence one base away is much more abundant. Without the conserved terminal phenylalanine or tryptophan, this CDR3 likely stems from a read error. The chain links TRBV7-9 to TRBJ2-7; D gene uncertain. Per the germline V gene, CDR1 is SEHNR and CDR2 is FQNEAQ (reference sequence). The length of the CDR3 is 11 residues. CDR3 DNA: TGTGCCGGCAGCCACAGCTACGAGCAGTACCTC. It yields the protein CAGSHSYEQYL.

The sample holds many counts of this clonotype. The chain joins TRBV28 to TRBJ1-1, with D hard to call. Trimming removed 7 bases at V and 4 bases at J, with 16 bases between. The germline CDR1 and CDR2 sequences are MDHEN and SYDVKM. This CDR3 region has 14 residues. The CDR3 bases are TGTGCCAGCAACGGAGCTCAAATGAGCACTGAAGCTTTCTTT. It specifies CASNGAQMSTEAFF.

Points on this clonotype: Since no conserved phenylalanine or tryptophan closes the CDR3, a read error is the likely cause. Because the CDR3's place on the DNA is in doubt, the DNA is left out and the CDR3 is given as listed by TCRdb. The CDR3 spells CASSLAQNTEAFS. V gene TRBV11-1 combines with J gene TRBJ1-1. The germline V gene encodes CDR1 SGHAT and CDR2 FQDESV (reference sequence). The CDR3 comprises 13 residues, both ends counted.

This clonotype is classed as medium-sized. The genes are TRBV29-1 and TRBJ2-6, with no clear D. Germline lookup yields CDR1 SQVTM and CDR2 ANQGSEA. V gave up 5 bases and J gave up 2 bases, with 7 bases separating them. The CDR3 covers 13 residues. CDR3 sequence: CSVQGTGANVLTF. The CDR3, as DNA: TGCAGCGTTCAAGGAACTGGGGCCAACGTCCTGACTTTC.

Concerning this clonotype itself: The conserved final phenylalanine or tryptophan is absent from the CDR3, which likely points to a read error. The rearrangement uses TRBV11-2 and TRBJ2-5, with TRBD1 as a possible D gene (6 bases). V was trimmed by 8 bases and J by 3 bases, leaving 22 bases between them. Looked up from germline, CDR1 is SGHAT and CDR2 is FQNNGV. The CDR3 sequence is 16 residues long. The CDR3 DNA reads TGTGCCAGCGGCACAAGAACTGGGGGCGCGAAAGAGACCCAGTACTAC. This gives the protein CASGTRTGGAKETQYY.

The chain is built from TRBV30 and TRBJ2-5; TRBD1 matches 9 bases. This CDR3 is built from 18 residues. The germline CDR1 and CDR2 sequences are GTSNPN and SVGIG (reference sequence). After removal of 7 bases from V and 4 bases from J, the junction contained 22 bases not matched to a gene. The CDR3 DNA follows: TGTGCCTTCAGTCCTGGGACAGGGAGCCCGATGGTAGGAGAGACCCAGTACTTC. This codes for CAFSPGTGSPMVGETQYF.

This clonotype has a count of ten or more. V and J are TRBV14 and TRBJ2-5; D is uncertain. The CDR3 extends over 14 amino acids. CDR1 and CDR2 (germline): SGHDN, FVKESK. Trimming took off 0 bases at V and 5 bases at J, with 10 bases between the two ends. The CDR3 sequence is CASSQDWSAETQYF. For the CDR3, the DNA is TGTGCCAGCAGCCAAGATTGGAGCGCTGAGACCCAGTACTTC.

Of note for this clonotype: At one end the junction does not follow the germline gene, possibly because of a read error. The rearrangement joins TRBV11-1 to TRBJ2-7; maybe TRBD2 (5 bases). This CDR3 has 14 amino acids. The V gene's germline CDR1 is SGHAT and CDR2 FQDESV (reference sequence). As DNA, the CDR3 is TGTGCCAGCAGATTAGCAGCGGCCTCCCACGAGCAGTACTTC. It is translated as CASRLAAASHEQYF. Variable domain in full (rest from reference TRBV11-1 and TRBJ2-7): EAEVAQSPRYKITEKSQAVAFWCDPISGHATLYWYRQILGQGPELLVQFQDESVVDDSQLPKDRFSAERLKGVDSTLKIQPAELGDSAMYLCASRLAAASHEQYFGPGTRLTVT.

As regards this clonotype: The CDR3 end shows no conserved phenylalanine or tryptophan, and so a read error is likely. V usage is TRBV11-2 and J usage is TRBJ2-7; tentatively, D is TRBD1 (6 bases). There are 13 residues in the CDR3. The germline gives CDR1 SGHAT, CDR2 FQNNGV. CDR3 in amino acids: CTSIGDRTYDQYL. The CDR3 DNA reads as TGTACCAGCATAGGAGACAGGACCTACGATCAGTACTTA.

About this clonotype itself: At one end, the junction sequence differs from germline, possibly due to a read error. The chain recombines TRBV7-9 with TRBJ2-3, with D possibly being TRBD2 (6 bases). The CDR3 covers 16 residues. In germline, CDR1 is SEHNR, CDR2 FQNEAQ (reference sequence). CDR3: CASSTSRGTSTDTLYF. Here the CDR3 DNA reads TGTGCCAGCAGCACATCGCGGGGAACTAGCACAGATACGCTGTATTTT.

The chain joins TRBV6-6 to TRBJ2-6; D not resolved. The V and J ends lost 5 bases and 2 bases respectively, with 4 bases between them. Germline CDR1 is MNHNY and CDR2 is SVGAGI (reference sequence). This CDR3 is built from 13 residues. The CDR3 DNA reads TGTGCCAGCAGTCTACCTGGGGCCAACGTCCTGACTTTC. Its protein is CASSLPGANVLTF.

This clonotype was counted once. A read error is likely, as this CDR3 ends without the conserved phenylalanine or tryptophan. The chain is built from TRBV11-3 and TRBJ2-3; D is unclear. In germline, CDR1 is SGHNT, CDR2 YENEEA. The CDR3 is made up of 11 amino acids. The CDR3 sequence is CGSKFTDTQYS. The CDR3 bases are TGTGGCAGCAAGTTCACAGATACGCAGTATTCT.

Points on this clonotype: It is likely a read error, because the conserved phenylalanine at the end of the CDR3 is missing. The chain has TRBV6-2 or TRBV6-3 and TRBJ2-1, with TRBD2 identical over 12 bases. The length of the CDR3 is 20 residues. V dropped 2 bases and J dropped 5; count of bases not matched to a gene: 16. Germline CDR1 reads MNHEY; CDR2 reads SVGEGT. CDR3 DNA sequence: TGTGCCAGCAGTTACCGCAGTGCGGGTCTAGCGGGAGGGCCTAACAATGAGCAGTTCCTC. The encoded protein is CASSYRSAGLAGGPNNEQFL.

This chain joins TRBV7-8 and TRBJ2-1; D perhaps matches TRBD2 (5 bases). Germline V gives CDR1 SGHVS, CDR2 FQNEAQ. With 6 bases removed from V and 4 bases from J, the gap between germline ends came to 19 bases. The CDR3 covers 16 residues. CDR3 sequence: CASSPPRSGGYNEQFF. In DNA, the CDR3 is TGTGCCAGCAGTCCCCCTCGGAGCGGAGGATACAATGAGCAGTTCTTC.

Details on this clonotype: At one of its ends the junction is not consistent with the germline gene, which may arise from a read error. The chain recombines TRBV11-3 with TRBJ2-1; D is ambiguous. CDR1 and CDR2 from the germline V gene are SGHNT and YENEEA. The CDR3 runs 15 residues. The chain's CDR3 is CAGSFEARSYSEQFF. CDR3 nucleotide sequence: TGTGCCGGCAGCTTCGAGGCCCGCTCCTACAGTGAGCAGTTCTTC.